This entry is about one T cell receptor (beta chain). CDR1 LNHDA and CDR2 SQIVND come from the germline V gene (reference sequence). The CDR3 contains 16 residues. V shed 4 bases, J shed 2 bases, and the junction held 5 bases outside the gene matches. The sample belongs to a study of blood T cell repertoires in COVID-19. Across the study: The United States, Italy and Spain supplied acute and convalescent COVID-19 samples. PBMCs, B-cell-depleted T cells, or T cells were the source of the cDNA or gDNA that made up the material.

Original processing methods: Reference gene primers were amplified, and this amplification served to estimate nucleated cell counts. Here immunoSEQ multiplex PCR was the method, and the copy in TCRdb shows in-frame clones only, minus some. Clone size and the V and J calls come from that table; the DNA yielded D and trimming. The top ten clones hold around 6.7% of a sample with some 100,000 clones, over 75% of them seen once. The clonotype originates from a woman in her fifties or sixties with acute or convalescent COVID-19. This chain uses TRBV19 with TRBJ2-3; TRBD2 matches 11 bases. Sequenced: peripheral blood. CDR3 residues: CASSKASGGYTDTQYF. CDR3 DNA: TGTGCCAGTAGTAAGGCTAGCGGGGGGTACACAGATACGCAGTATTTT.